This T cell receptor (beta chain) was identified in a study of cytomegalovirus exposure and HLA in healthy donors. Study details: Findings of an earlier analysis included more than 90 million unique TCR beta sequences from some 190 million T cells.

The PCR ran on 60 Vbeta and 13 Jbeta primers. Clones were read by immunoSEQ multiplex PCR, and TCRdb kept only the in-frame ones, dropping some. Its table lists approximately 110,000 clones. The CDR3 consists of 14 residues. The V gene's germline CDR1 is MNHEY and CDR2 SVGAGI. The V end lost 5 bases, the J end lost 7 bases, and 17 bases lay between the germline ends. Input material: PBMCs. The genes are TRBV6-5 and TRBJ1-2; possibly TRBD1 for D (5 bases). The origin of this receptor is a man aged 40-50 years in good health and CMV-seronegative. Here the CDR3 DNA reads TGTGCCAGCAGTGCCCCATCAGGGACTGGTGGCTACACCTTC. Translating gives CASSAPSGTGGYTF.